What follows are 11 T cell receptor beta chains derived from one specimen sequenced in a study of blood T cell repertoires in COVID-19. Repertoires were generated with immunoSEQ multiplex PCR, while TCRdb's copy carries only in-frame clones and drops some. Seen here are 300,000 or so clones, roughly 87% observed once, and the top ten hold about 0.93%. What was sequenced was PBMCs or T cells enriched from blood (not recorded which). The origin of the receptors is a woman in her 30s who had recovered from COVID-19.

The CDR3 protein is CASSFTRTRRYNEQFF. Written as DNA, the CDR3 is TGTGCCAGCAGCTTCACCCGGACTAGGCGCTACAATGAGCAGTTCTTC. This chain uses TRBV12-1 with TRBJ2-1; the table's D gene call, TRBD2, was not cross checked with the DNA. TRBV12-1 counts as a pseudogene. CDR3 length equals 16 residues.

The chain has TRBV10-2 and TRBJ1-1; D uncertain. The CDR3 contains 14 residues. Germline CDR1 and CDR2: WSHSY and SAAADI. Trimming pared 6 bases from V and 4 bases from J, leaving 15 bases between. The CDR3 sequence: CASRPGSRSTEAFF. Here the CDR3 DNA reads TGCGCCAGCAGACCCGGGTCCCGGAGCACTGAAGCTTTCTTT.

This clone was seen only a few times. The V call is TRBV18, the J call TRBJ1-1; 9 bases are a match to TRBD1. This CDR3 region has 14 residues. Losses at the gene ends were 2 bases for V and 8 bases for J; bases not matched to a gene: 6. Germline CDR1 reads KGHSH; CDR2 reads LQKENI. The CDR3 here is CASSPGDRAIEAFF. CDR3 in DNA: TGTGCCAGCTCACCAGGGGACAGGGCAATCGAAGCTTTCTTT.

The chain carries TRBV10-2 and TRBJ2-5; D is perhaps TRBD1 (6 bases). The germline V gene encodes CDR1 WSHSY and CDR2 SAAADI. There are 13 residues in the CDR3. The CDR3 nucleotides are TGCGTTACCTCCGGGACAAGGATAGAGACCCAGTACTTC. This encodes CVTSGTRIETQYF.

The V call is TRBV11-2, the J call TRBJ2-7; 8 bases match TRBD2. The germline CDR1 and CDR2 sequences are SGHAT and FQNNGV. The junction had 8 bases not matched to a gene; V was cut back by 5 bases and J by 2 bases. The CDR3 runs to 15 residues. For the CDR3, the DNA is TGTGCCAGCAGCCCCTCGCGGGGGGTCACCTACGAGCAGTACTTC. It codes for CASSPSRGVTYEQYF.

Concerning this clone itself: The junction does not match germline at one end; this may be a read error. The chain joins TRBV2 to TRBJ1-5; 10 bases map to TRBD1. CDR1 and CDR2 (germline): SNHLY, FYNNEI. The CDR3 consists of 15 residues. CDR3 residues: CASRDRGLSDQPQHF. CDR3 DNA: TGTGCCAGCAGAGACAGGGGGCTTAGCGATCAGCCCCAGCATTTT.

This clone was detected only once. The chain's CDR3 is CASSPNLSGGGQETQYF. The CDR3 coding sequence is TGTGCCAGCAGTCCCAATCTTAGCGGGGGGGGACAAGAGACCCAGTACTTC. The rearrangement uses TRBV27 and TRBJ2-5; 11 bases are shared with TRBD2. Germline CDR1 reads MNHEY; CDR2 reads SMNVEV (reference sequence). Germline trimming cut 5 bases from V and 2 bases from J; bases unmatched to any gene: 10. The CDR3 length is 17 residues.

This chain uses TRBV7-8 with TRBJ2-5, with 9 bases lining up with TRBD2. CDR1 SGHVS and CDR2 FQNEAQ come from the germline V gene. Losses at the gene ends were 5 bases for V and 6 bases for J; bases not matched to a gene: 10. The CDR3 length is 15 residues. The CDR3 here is CASSTRGGARKTQYF. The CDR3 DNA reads TGTGCCAGCAGCACCCGCGGGGGGGCTCGGAAGACCCAGTACTTC. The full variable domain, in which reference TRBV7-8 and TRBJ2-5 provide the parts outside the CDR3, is GAGVSQSPRYKVAKRGQDVALRCDPISGHVSLFWYQQALGQGPEFLTYFQNEAQLDKSGLPSDRFFAERPEGSVSTLKIQRTQQEDSAVYLCASSTRGGARKTQYFGPGTRLLVL.

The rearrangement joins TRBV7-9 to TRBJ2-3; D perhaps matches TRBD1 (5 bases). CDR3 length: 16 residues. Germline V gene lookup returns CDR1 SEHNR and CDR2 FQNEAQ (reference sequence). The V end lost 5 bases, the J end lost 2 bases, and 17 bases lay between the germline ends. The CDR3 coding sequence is TGTGCCAGCAGCATAATCTCAGGGAAAACCACAGATACGCAGTATTTT. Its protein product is CASSIISGKTTDTQYF.

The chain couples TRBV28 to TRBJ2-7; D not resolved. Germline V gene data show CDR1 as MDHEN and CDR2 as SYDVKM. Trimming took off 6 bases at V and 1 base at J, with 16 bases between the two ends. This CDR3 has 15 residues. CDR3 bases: TGTGCCAGCAGCCTTACAGCTCGATCATCCTACGAGCAGTACTTC. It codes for CASSLTARSSYEQYF.

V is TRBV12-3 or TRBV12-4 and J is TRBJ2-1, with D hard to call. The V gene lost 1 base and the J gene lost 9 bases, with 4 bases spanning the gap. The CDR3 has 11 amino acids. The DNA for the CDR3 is TGTGCCAGCAGTTTAGGAGTTGAGCAGTTCTTC. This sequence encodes CASSLGVEQFF.